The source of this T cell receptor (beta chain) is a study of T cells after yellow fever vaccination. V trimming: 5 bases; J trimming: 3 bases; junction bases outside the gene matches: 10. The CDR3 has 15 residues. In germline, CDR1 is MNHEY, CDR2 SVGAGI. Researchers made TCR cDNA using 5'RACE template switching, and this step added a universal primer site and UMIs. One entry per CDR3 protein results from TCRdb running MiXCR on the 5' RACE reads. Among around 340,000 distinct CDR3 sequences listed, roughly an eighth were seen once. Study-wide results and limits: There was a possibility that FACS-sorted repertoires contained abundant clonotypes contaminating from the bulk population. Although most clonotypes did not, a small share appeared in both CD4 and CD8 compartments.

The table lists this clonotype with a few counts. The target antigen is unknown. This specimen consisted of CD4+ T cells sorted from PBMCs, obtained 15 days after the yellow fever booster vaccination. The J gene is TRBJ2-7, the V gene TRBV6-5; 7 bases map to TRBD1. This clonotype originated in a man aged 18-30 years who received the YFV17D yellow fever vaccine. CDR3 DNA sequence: TGTGCCAGCAGTCGGCCTCGACAGGGTAGCTACGAGCAGTACTTC. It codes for CASSRPRQGSYEQYF.